A selection of T cell receptor beta chains follows, all from one sample in a study of blood T cell repertoires in COVID-19. Clones were read by immunoSEQ multiplex PCR, and TCRdb kept only the in-frame ones, dropping some. The table records roughly 69,000 clones, about 82% of them present only once. The sample consisted of PBMCs or T cells enriched from blood (not recorded which). Receptor source: a middle-aged woman with acute COVID-19. Each CDR3 is given with its conserved first and last residue. A D gene is named only where the DNA matches it firmly. Not all rows give a size; the values are once, few, many and, for expanded clones, a class.

CDR3 length: 15; D gene: .; clone size: .; J gene: TRBJ2-6; V gene: TRBV24-1; CDR3 DNA: TGTGCCACCAGTGATCGGTTCGCTGGGGCCAACGTCCTGACTTTC; CDR3 protein: CATSDRFAGANVLTF
CDR3 length: 15; D gene: TRBD2; clone size: .; J gene: TRBJ2-3; V gene: TRBV9; CDR3 DNA: TGTGCCAGCAGCGTTAGCGGGAAGACCACAGATACGCAGTATTTT; CDR3 protein: CASSVSGKTTDTQYF
CDR3 length: 16; D gene: TRBD2; clone size: .; J gene: TRBJ2-4; V gene: TRBV19; CDR3 DNA: TGTGCTTCGACTAGCGGGAGGTCACTAGCCAAAAACATTCAGTACTTC; CDR3 protein: CASTSGRSLAKNIQYF
CDR3 length: 19; D gene: TRBD2; clone size: .; J gene: TRBJ2-1; V gene: TRBV13; CDR3 DNA: TGTGCCAGCAGCCAAATCTGGATCTCTATAAGCGGGAGGGTGGATGAGCAGTTCTTC; CDR3 protein: CASSQIWISISGRVDEQFF
CDR3 length: 16; D gene: TRBD1; clone size: .; J gene: TRBJ2-3; V gene: TRBV5-1; CDR3 DNA: TGCGCCAGCAGCTTAGTTACAGGGGATACCACAGATACGCAGTATTTT; CDR3 protein: CASSLVTGDTTDTQYF
CDR3 length: 15; D gene: TRBD1; clone size: few; J gene: TRBJ1-1; V gene: TRBV3-1/TRBV3-2; CDR3 DNA: TGTGCCAGCAGCCGGGAGGAGGGGGCGTTCACTGAAGCTTTCTTT; CDR3 protein: CASSREEGAFTEAFF
CDR3 length: 14; D gene: .; clone size: .; J gene: TRBJ2-1; V gene: TRBV19; CDR3 DNA: TGTGCCAGTAGTTGGGGGGAGACCTACAATGAGCAGTTCTTC; CDR3 protein: CASSWGETYNEQFF
CDR3 length: 14; D gene: TRBD2; clone size: .; J gene: TRBJ2-7; V gene: TRBV27; CDR3 DNA: TGTGCCAGCAGTGTAAGAAGGACTAGCTACGAGCAGTACTTC; CDR3 protein: CASSVRRTSYEQYF
CDR3 length: 15; D gene: TRBD2; clone size: once; J gene: TRBJ2-7; V gene: TRBV27; CDR3 DNA: TGTGCCAGCAGTTTCGCTGCGGGAGTTCCCTACGAGCAGTACTTC; CDR3 protein: CASSFAAGVPYEQYF
CDR3 length: 14; D gene: TRBD1; clone size: once; J gene: TRBJ1-2; V gene: TRBV2; CDR3 DNA: TGTGCCAGCAGTGAAGTCCAGGGGGCGGGTGGCTACACCTTC; CDR3 protein: CASSEVQGAGGYTF
CDR3 length: 15; D gene: TRBD1; clone size: .; J gene: TRBJ2-7; V gene: TRBV25-1; CDR3 DNA: TGTGCCAGCAGCCAAATCGGGACAGGGTCCTACGAGCAGTACTTC; CDR3 protein: CASSQIGTGSYEQYF
CDR3 length: 14; D gene: .; clone size: .; J gene: TRBJ2-1; V gene: TRBV6-5; CDR3 DNA: TGTGCCAGCGGACCGGGACTCGTAGGCAATGAGCAGTTCTTC; CDR3 protein: CASGPGLVGNEQFF
CDR3 length: 14; D gene: TRBD1; clone size: once; J gene: TRBJ1-2; V gene: TRBV5-4; CDR3 DNA: TGTGCCAGCAGCCGAGGACAGGGTAGGGATGGCTACACCTTC; CDR3 protein: CASSRGQGRDGYTF
CDR3 length: 13; D gene: .; clone size: .; J gene: TRBJ1-1; V gene: TRBV7-2; CDR3 DNA: TGTGCCAGCACCTTACAGGGGAACACTGAAGCTTTCTTT; CDR3 protein: CASTLQGNTEAFF
CDR3 length: 17; D gene: TRBD2; clone size: .; J gene: TRBJ2-1; V gene: TRBV11-3; CDR3 DNA: TGTGCCAGCAGCTCCGGACTAGCGGGAGTACCCCACAATGAGCAGTTCTTC; CDR3 protein: CASSSGLAGVPHNEQFF